A single sample is the source of the 8 T cell receptor beta chains below, sequenced in a study of blood T cell repertoires in COVID-19. The protocol was immunoSEQ multiplex PCR, while the TCRdb copy is restricted to in-frame clones and leaves out a portion. Of around 84,000 clones listed, around 84% are singletons. Specimen: peripheral blood. These TCRs come from a man older than 75 with active or convalescent COVID-19.

The chain is built from TRBV7-2 and TRBJ1-5, with D maybe TRBD1 (5 bases). Trimming shortened V by 1 base and J by 7 bases, and 11 bases separated the two germline ends. Germline V lookup: CDR1 SGHTA, CDR2 FQGNSA. This CDR3 spans 14 amino acids. The CDR3 nucleotides read TGTGCCAGCAGCTTAGAGGGGCAAGGGCAGCCCCAGCATTTT. Its translation is CASSLEGQGQPQHF.

The chain carries TRBV7-9 and TRBJ2-5; 9 bases line up with TRBD1. There are 15 residues in the CDR3. Trimming at V came to 6 bases and at J to 3 bases, leaving 8 bases not matched to a gene. Germline V gives CDR1 SEHNR, CDR2 FQNEAQ (reference sequence). CDR3 bases: TGTGCCAGCAGTTTGACAGGGGGAGGCAAAGAGACCCAGTACTTC. Its translation: CASSLTGGGKETQYF.

V gene TRBV2 combines with J gene TRBJ2-5; unclear D gene. V dropped 5 bases and J dropped 4 bases, with 8 bases sitting between them. Germline assignment: CDR1 SNHLY and CDR2 FYNNEI. The CDR3 has 12 amino acids. CDR3 sequence reads: CASSTRGETQYF. CDR3 sequence (DNA): TGTGCCAGCAGTACCCGAGGAGAGACCCAGTACTTC.

This clone was seen a single time. The chain couples TRBV2 to TRBJ2-1; possible D gene TRBD1, 6 bases. Trimming removed 8 bases from V and 3 bases from J, with 17 bases in between. Germline V gene sequence: CDR1 SNHLY, CDR2 FYNNEI. The length of the CDR3 is 15 residues. The chain's CDR3 is CASSQTRDNYNEQFF. CDR3 in DNA: TGTGCCAGCTCCCAAACCCGGGACAACTACAATGAGCAGTTCTTC.

V is TRBV28 and J is TRBJ1-2; a possible D gene is TRBD1 (6 bases). The germline V gene has CDR1 MDHEN and CDR2 SYDVKM. The CDR3 is 16 residues long. V shed 5 bases and J shed 4 bases, with 20 bases lying between them. The CDR3: CASSPPGTPLVYGYTF. The CDR3 DNA reads as TGTGCCAGCAGTCCCCCCGGGACACCTCTGGTCTATGGCTACACCTTC.

J is TRBJ1-4 and V is TRBV7-2, with TRBD1 matching over 7 bases. The V segment lost 5 bases and the J segment 3 bases; nucleotides outside the gene matches: 9. In germline, CDR1 is SGHTA, CDR2 FQGNSA. CDR3 length equals 16 residues. This chain's CDR3 is CASSHEWGTANEKLFF. The CDR3 nucleotides are TGTGCCAGCAGCCATGAGTGGGGGACAGCTAATGAAAAACTGTTTTTT.

The genes are TRBV30 and TRBJ2-1; 10 positions agree with TRBD1. The J segment lost 5 bases and the V segment lost 3 bases, leaving 16 bases of the junction unmatched. This CDR3 spans 18 amino acids. Looked up from germline, CDR1 is GTSNPN and CDR2 is SVGIG (reference sequence). CDR3 amino acids: CAWRLIRDRGRKDNEQFF. The CDR3 nucleotides read TGTGCCTGGAGATTAATCCGGGACAGGGGACGTAAAGACAATGAGCAGTTCTTC.

The chain couples TRBV5-4 to TRBJ2-3; TRBD2 aligns across 7 bases. Germline CDR1 and CDR2: SGHNT and YYREEE (reference sequence). The CDR3 totals 16 residues. The junction had 9 bases not matched to a gene; V was cut back by 4 bases and J by 1 base. The CDR3 protein is CASSPGGAGGTDTQYF. Written as DNA, the CDR3 is TGTGCCAGCAGCCCCGGTGGGGCGGGGGGCACAGATACGCAGTATTTT.